The clone carrying this T cell receptor (beta chain) has at least ten counts. TCRdb re-derived calls from the PCR reads in MiXCR, one entry per CDR3 protein. The top ten hold more than 30% of the sample, which has approximately 21,000 distinct CDR3 sequences, 35% to 40% seen once. V was shortened by 7 bases and J by 6 bases, with 16 bases between the two germline ends. The CDR3 is 13 residues long. Germline assignment: CDR1 MDHEN and CDR2 SYDVKM. The sample originates from a study of tumor-infiltrating lymphocytes in oesophageal squamous cell carcinoma. The clonotype originates from a male donor with esophageal squamous cell carcinoma. The specimen was esophageal tumor tissue. The chain links TRBV28 to TRBJ2-7, with D unclear. The CDR3, as DNA: TGTGCCAGCATTCGCGAAGGATTGGGCGAGCAGTACTTC. Amino acids: CASIREGLGEQYF.